This note documents a single T cell receptor beta chain sequence. The V and J ends lost 2 bases and 5 bases, in that order; junction bases with no gene match: 0. Germline values: CDR1 MNHEY, CDR2 SVGAGI. CDR3 length: 13 amino acids. This sample is part of a study of blood T cell repertoires in COVID-19. On the study more broadly: PBMCs, B-cell-depleted T cells, or T cells provided the cDNA or gDNA that made up the material.

The authors' processing: Nucleated cell counts were estimated from reference gene primer amplification. Produced via immunoSEQ multiplex PCR; TCRdb's table is partial and in-frame only. The DNA was the basis for D and trimming; V, J and clone size are from that table. The sample shows approximately 140,000 clones, around 86% of them seen only once. The TCR sequence derives from a man between 70 and 80 years old with acute or convalescent COVID-19. J is TRBJ2-1 and V is TRBV6-5; 7 bases map to TRBD1. Input material: peripheral blood. The CDR3 sequence: CASSYTGDNEQFF. CDR3 DNA sequence: TGTGCCAGCAGTTACACAGGGGACAATGAGCAGTTCTTC.